This T cell receptor beta chain was sequenced for a study of blood T cell repertoires in COVID-19. Looking at the study overall: Acute and convalescent COVID-19 samples came from the United States, Italy and Spain. Sample material is recorded as cDNA or gDNA derived from T cells, B-cell-depleted T cells, or PBMCs.

Germline CDR1 reads MDHEN; CDR2 reads SYDVKM. CDR3 size: 16 residues. Trimming stripped 2 bases from V and 2 bases from J, with 15 bases between. This clone was detected only once. Original analysis: Reference gene primers were amplified, and this amplification served to estimate nucleated cell counts. Produced via immunoSEQ multiplex PCR; TCRdb's table is partial and in-frame only. Clone size and V and J calls were adopted from that table, with D and trimming inferred from the DNA. The sample consists of more than 80,000 clones, around four fifths of them appearing once. This chain connects TRBV28 to TRBJ2-5; TRBD2 is a possible D gene (6 bases). The TCR sequence derives from a human donor in a cohort sampled during active COVID-19. The sequenced sample consisted of peripheral blood. In DNA, the CDR3 is TGTGCCAGCAGTTTAGGGGTCCGGACTATGCAAGAGACCCAGTACTTC. Translated: CASSLGVRTMQETQYF.